A selection of T cell receptor beta chains follows, all from one sample in a study of blood T cell repertoires in COVID-19. Assay used: immunoSEQ multiplex PCR; TCRdb lists only in-frame clones, some missing. The sample yields approximately 200,000 clones, about 85% seen once. Input material: peripheral blood. These TCRs come from a woman between 55 and 75 years old who had recovered from COVID-19. CDR3s leave out the opening cysteine and the closing phenylalanine or tryptophan.

j_gene | v_gene | len | CDR3aa
TRBJ1-5 | TRBV9 | 14 | ASSETQGGAGQPQH
TRBJ2-2 | TRBV18 | 14 | ASSPTSAGNTGELF
TRBJ1-1 | TRBV11-2 | 12 | ASSQLRGRTEAF
TRBJ2-7 | TRBV19 | 12 | ASPTSGRIYEQY
TRBJ2-5 | TRBV5-1 | 14 | ASSSDPQGSQETQY
TRBJ1-3 | TRBV12-5 | 14 | ASGFFPVASGNTIY
TRBJ2-3 | TRBV6-2/TRBV6-3 | 12 | ASRYWRGTDTQY
TRBJ1-2 | TRBV19 | 10 | ASSNSRTGYT
TRBJ2-2 | TRBV13 | 17 | ASSPGLAGGPRRTGELF
TRBJ2-3 | TRBV30 | 11 | AWGSGAGDTQY
TRBJ2-1 | TRBV5-1 | 14 | ASSLGGGTVYNEQF
TRBJ2-4 | TRBV11-2 | 15 | ASSLVVTGRKGDIQY
TRBJ2-7 | TRBV11-2 | 13 | ASSLVRGGLYEQY
TRBJ2-1 | TRBV19 | 12 | ASSMGGLKGEQF
TRBJ2-1 | TRBV12-5 | 15 | ASAGQTYISSYNEQF
TRBJ2-7 | TRBV9 | 12 | ASSSGQGSHEQY
TRBJ1-1 | TRBV18 | 14 | ASSLLGGKRNTEAF